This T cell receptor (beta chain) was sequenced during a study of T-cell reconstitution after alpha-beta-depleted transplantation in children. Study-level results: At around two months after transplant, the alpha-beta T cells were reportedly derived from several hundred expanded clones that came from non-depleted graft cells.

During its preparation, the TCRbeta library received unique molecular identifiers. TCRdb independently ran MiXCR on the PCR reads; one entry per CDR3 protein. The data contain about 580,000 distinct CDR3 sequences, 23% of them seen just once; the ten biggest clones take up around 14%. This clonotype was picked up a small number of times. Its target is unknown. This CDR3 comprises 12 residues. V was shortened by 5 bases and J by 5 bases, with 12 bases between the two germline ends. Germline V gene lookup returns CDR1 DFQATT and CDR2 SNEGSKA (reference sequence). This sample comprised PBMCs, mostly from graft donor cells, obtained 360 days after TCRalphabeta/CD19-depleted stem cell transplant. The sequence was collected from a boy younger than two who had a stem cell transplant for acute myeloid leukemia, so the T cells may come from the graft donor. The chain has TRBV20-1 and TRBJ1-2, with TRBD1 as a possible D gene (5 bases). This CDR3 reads CSARDGSYGYTF. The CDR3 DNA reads TGCAGTGCTCGGGACGGATCTTATGGCTACACCTTC.